The 17 T cell receptor beta chains in this list originate from one sample, sequenced in a study of response to subunit inactivated influenza vaccine. TCRdb passed the RT-PCR reads through MiXCR, listing each CDR3 protein once. This table holds about 780,000 distinct CDR3 sequences, about a fifth found once. The specimen was PBMCs from blood, collected roughly 5 days after vaccination. All receptors derive from a man in his forties or fifties who received an inactivated influenza vaccine.

The sample holds a few counts of this clonotype. V usage is TRBV11-1 and J usage is TRBJ2-2; D unresolved. The CDR3 spans 15 residues. Germline assignment: CDR1 SGHAT and CDR2 FQDESV (reference sequence). The germline V and J ends were trimmed by 3 bases and 0 bases, with 8 bases remaining between them. CDR3 DNA sequence: TGTGCCAGCAGCTTCAGCCTAGCGAACACCGGGGAGCTGTTTTTT. It codes for CASSFSLANTGELFF. Using reference TRBV11-1 and TRBJ2-2 for the parts outside the CDR3, the full variable domain is EAEVAQSPRYKITEKSQAVAFWCDPISGHATLYWYRQILGQGPELLVQFQDESVVDDSQLPKDRFSAERLKGVDSTLKIQPAELGDSAMYLCASSFSLANTGELFFGEGSRLTVL.

The sample holds a few counts of this clonotype. This chain uses TRBV21-1 with TRBJ1-1; the table names TRBD1, a call not compared with the DNA. TRBV21-1 is deemed a pseudogene. CDR3 length equals 19 residues. For the CDR3, the DNA is TGTGCCAGCAGCAAATCTAGCAGGACAGGGGGCGCGGGGGTCACTGAAGCTTTCTTT. Translation gives CASSKSSRTGGAGVTEAFF.

This clonotype showed up many times. This chain joins TRBV9 and TRBJ2-2, with TRBD1 identical over 11 bases. This CDR3 comprises 16 residues. Germline assignment: CDR1 SGDLS and CDR2 YYNGEE. With 4 bases clipped from V and 4 bases from J, the junction kept 6 bases outside the gene matches. CDR3 nucleotides: TGTGCCAGCAGCCTAGGGGGGACAGGGGGCACCGGGGAGCTGTTTTTT. It translates to CASSLGGTGGTGELFF.

The chain links TRBV3-1 to TRBJ1-3; D perhaps matches TRBD1 (5 bases). The CDR3 contains 15 residues. The V end was cut by 7 bases, the J end by 3 bases, with 16 bases between. Looked up from germline, CDR1 is LGHDT and CDR2 is YNNKEL (reference sequence). This chain's CDR3 is CASTQGAGFGNTIYF. The DNA for the CDR3 is TGTGCCAGCACGCAAGGGGCAGGGTTTGGAAACACCATATATTTT. Based on the CDR3 plus reference TRBV3-1 and TRBJ1-3, the full variable domain is DTAVSQTPKYLVTQMGNDKSIKCEQNLGHDTMYWYKQDSKKFLKIMFSYNNKELIINETVPNRFSPKSPDKAHLNLHINSLELGDSAVYFCASTQGAGFGNTIYFGEGSWLTVV.

This clonotype has a handful of counts. The chain links TRBV4-3 to TRBJ2-1; D is unresolved. With 0 bases removed from V and 0 bases from J, the gap between germline ends came to 12 bases. The CDR3 runs to 17 residues. Germline assignment: CDR1 LGHNA and CDR2 YSLEER. The CDR3 DNA reads as TGCGCCAGCAGCCAAGAGAATCGGCCCTACTCCTACAATGAGCAGTTCTTC. Translated, it gives CASSQENRPYSYNEQFF.

This clonotype has at least ten counts. The chain couples TRBV24-1 to TRBJ1-1; D not certain. Germline-derived CDR1 and CDR2 are KGHDR and SFDVKD. This CDR3 is built from 14 residues. V was trimmed by 5 bases and J by 1 base, leaving 10 bases between them. CDR3 coding DNA: TGTGCCACCAGTGGGACGGGAGGGAACACTGAAGCTTTCTTT. Its translation: CATSGTGGNTEAFF.

The chain combines TRBV25-1 with TRBJ2-7, with 9 bases lining up with TRBD2. Germline V gives CDR1 MGHDK, CDR2 SYGVNS. This CDR3 contains 13 residues. V dropped 7 bases and J dropped 1; count of bases not matched to a gene: 2. The CDR3 region is CASISGGSYEQYF. As DNA, the CDR3 is TGTGCCAGCATAAGCGGGGGGTCCTACGAGCAGTACTTC.

This clonotype was seen repeatedly, ten times or more. CDR3 residues: CSARDLGGETQYF. The CDR3, as DNA: TGCAGTGCTAGAGATCTCGGTGGGGAGACCCAGTACTTC. The J gene is TRBJ2-5, the V gene TRBV20-1, with no clear D. Germline V CDR1 and CDR2: DFQATT, SNEGSKA (reference sequence). This CDR3 contains 13 residues. The germline V and J ends were trimmed by 0 bases and 5 bases, with 10 bases remaining between them.

In this sample, this clonotype turned up a few times. The chain recombines TRBV12-3 or TRBV12-4 with TRBJ2-1; the match to TRBD2 covers 10 bases. The CDR3 contains 11 residues. J gave up 16 bases and V 5 bases, and 5 bases lay outside the gene matches. Written as DNA, the CDR3 is TGTGCCAGCAGTACAGCGGGAGGGTCCTTCTTC. Its translation is CASSTAGGSFF.

The rearrangement links TRBV12-3 or TRBV12-4 to TRBJ2-1; 7 bases line up with TRBD2. V lost 3 bases to trimming and J lost 6 bases; unmatched junction nucleotides: 11. The length of the CDR3 is 16 residues. The chain's CDR3 is CASSLSRGRAGNEQFF. In nucleotides, the CDR3 is TGTGCCAGCAGTTTGTCGCGGGGGAGGGCGGGCAATGAGCAGTTCTTC.

This clonotype came up a few times. The genes are TRBV7-8 and TRBJ2-7; a weak D match, TRBD1 (6 bases). The CDR3 is made up of 13 amino acids. V lost 3 bases, J lost 3 bases, and 9 bases lay in between. Germline-derived CDR1 and CDR2 are SGHVS and FQNEAQ. The CDR3 sequence: CASSFRQVYEQYF. CDR3 nucleotides: TGTGCCAGCAGCTTTAGACAGGTCTACGAGCAGTACTTC.

The chain combines TRBV25-1 with TRBJ2-7; 10 bases agree with TRBD2. Trimming cost V 7 bases and J 4 bases; bases outside gene matches: 7. The CDR3 is made up of 14 amino acids. Per the germline V gene, CDR1 is MGHDK and CDR2 is SYGVNS. CDR3 loop: CASTGLANPYEQYF. In DNA, the CDR3 is TGTGCCAGCACGGGACTAGCGAATCCATACGAGCAGTACTTC.

V gene TRBV20-1 combines with J gene TRBJ1-3; TRBD1 might be the D (5 bases). With 5 bases removed from V and 1 base from J, the gap between germline ends came to 12 bases. This CDR3 comprises 14 residues. CDR1 and CDR2 (germline): DFQATT, SNEGSKA (reference sequence). The CDR3 here is CSALTVTSGNTIYF. The CDR3 DNA reads as TGCAGTGCTTTGACAGTCACTTCTGGAAACACCATATATTTT.

This sequence joins TRBV20-1 and TRBJ1-1; no clear D gene. V lost 0 bases to trimming and J lost 2 bases, with 10 bases between them. Germline assignment: CDR1 DFQATT and CDR2 SNEGSKA (reference sequence). The CDR3 runs to 14 residues. The CDR3 bases are TGCAGTGCTAGAGAAGGGTCGACAAACACTGAAGCTTTCTTT. It translates to CSAREGSTNTEAFF.

The chain joins TRBV11-2 to TRBJ2-7; 8 nucleotides agree with TRBD2. Germline values: CDR1 SGHAT, CDR2 FQNNGV. The CDR3 runs to 15 residues. The V gene end was trimmed by 5 bases and the J gene end by 0 bases; junction bases not matched to a gene: 6. The CDR3 loop reads CASSTLRGASYEQYF. As DNA, the CDR3 is TGTGCCAGCAGCACTTTGCGGGGGGCCTCCTACGAGCAGTACTTC.

This clonotype has just a few counts. The chain has TRBV20-1 and TRBJ2-2; 7 nucleotides align to TRBD2. V lost 5 bases to trimming and J lost 3 bases; unmatched junction nucleotides: 3. The CDR3 has 13 amino acids. Germline V lookup: CDR1 DFQATT, CDR2 SNEGSKA (reference sequence). CDR3 sequence: CSAQSGDTGELFF. The DNA of the CDR3 is TGCAGTGCTCAAAGCGGGGACACCGGGGAGCTGTTTTTT.

This clonotype was observed a few times. The chain has TRBV10-3 and TRBJ1-5; D call uncertain. This CDR3 spans 13 amino acids. Trimming took 7 bases from V and 7 from J, leaving 14 bases between them. From germline, CDR1 is ENHRY and CDR2 SYGVKD. The CDR3 DNA is TGTGCCATCACCGAGGGTCTGGGACAGCCCCAGCATTTT. Translation: CAITEGLGQPQHF.